What follows are 13 T cell receptor beta chains derived from one specimen sequenced in a study of CD8+CD57+ T cells in acquired aplastic anemia. Using genomic DNA as the template, TCR beta VDJ and CDR3 profiling was carried out. TCRdb re-called the reads through MiXCR, storing one row per CDR3 protein. The data show roughly 61,000 distinct CDR3 sequences, roughly three fifths seen once. Patients picked for sequencing had shown CD8+CD57+ cell expansion detected by flow cytometry. Material: sorted CD4+, CD8+, or CD8+CD57+ T cells (not recorded which) from PBMCs. The origin of the receptors is a human donor with aplastic anemia.

Regarding this clonotype: A much larger clonotype is one base distant, so this may be a read error. CDR3 bases: TGTGCCAGCAGCGGCTGGGGGGCGAGGTACGAGCAGTACTTC. Protein sequence: CASSGWGARYEQYF. The chain is built from TRBV27 and TRBJ2-7; perhaps D is TRBD1 or TRBD2 (6 bases each). The germline gives CDR1 MNHEY, CDR2 SMNVEV (reference sequence). V lost 6 bases, J lost 4 bases, and 16 bases lay in between. The CDR3 is 14 residues long.

The V gene is TRBV25-1, the J gene TRBJ2-2, with D perhaps TRBD2 (5 bases). There are 13 residues in the CDR3. Germline V gene lookup returns CDR1 MGHDK and CDR2 SYGVNS. Trimming took off 7 bases at V and 2 bases at J, with 8 bases between the two ends. This chain's CDR3 is CASTGLNTGELFF. The CDR3 region has the DNA TGTGCCAGCACCGGACTCAACACCGGGGAGCTGTTTTTT.

This clonotype has ten or more counts. This chain uses TRBV7-9 with TRBJ2-3; TRBD2 matches at 13 bases. This CDR3 has 16 residues. Germline CDR1 and CDR2: SEHNR and FQNEAQ (reference sequence). Trimming removed 4 bases from V and 4 bases from J; junction bases left unmatched: 5. The CDR3 loop is CASSSGLAGEADTQYF. The CDR3 region has the DNA TGTGCCAGCAGCTCTGGACTAGCGGGGGAAGCAGATACGCAGTATTTT.

This chain uses TRBV29-1 with TRBJ1-1; D uncertain. Between the trimmed V and J ends, which lost 2 bases and 2 bases, there was a span of 9 bases. Germline V gives CDR1 SQVTM, CDR2 ANQGSEA. The CDR3 totals 13 residues. In nucleotides, the CDR3 is TGCAGCGTTGAAACGCGGGTAAACACTGAAGCTTTCTTT. Protein sequence: CSVETRVNTEAFF.

This clonotype was detected many times. This chain links TRBV24-1 with TRBJ2-2, with TRBD2 matching 15 bases. The germline V gene has CDR1 KGHDR and CDR2 SFDVKD. Trimming cost V 2 bases and J 6 bases; bases outside gene matches: 3. The length of the CDR3 is 17 residues. CDR3 sequence reads: CATSDSGTSGGPGELFF. As DNA, the CDR3 is TGTGCCACCAGTGATTCGGGGACTAGCGGGGGGCCCGGGGAGCTGTTTTTT.

In its sample, this clonotype was seen a few times. The chain employs TRBV13 and TRBJ2-1; the match to TRBD2 covers 8 bases. Germline loops: CDR1 PRHDT, CDR2 FYEKMQ (reference sequence). V lost 11 bases to trimming and J lost 16 bases; unmatched junction nucleotides: 16. The length of the CDR3 is 12 residues. The CDR3 spells CAGKGSTSEIFF. The CDR3 DNA follows: TGTGCCGGCAAGGGTTCGACTAGCGAAATTTTCTTC.

The chain uses TRBV20-1 and TRBJ1-1; D uncertain. The CDR3 runs to 12 residues. CDR1 DFQATT and CDR2 SNEGSKA come from the germline V gene (reference sequence). V lost 2 bases and J 1 base, leaving 5 bases between the germline ends. The CDR3 protein is CSARQPNTEAFF. CDR3 nucleotide sequence: TGCAGTGCTAGACAACCGAACACTGAAGCTTTCTTT.

The sample holds many counts of this clonotype. This rearrangement joins TRBV4-3 to TRBJ1-3, with no clear D. The germline V and J ends were trimmed by 1 base and 4 bases, with 14 bases remaining between them. Per germline, CDR1 LGHNA and CDR2 YSLEER. CDR3 length: 16 amino acids. CDR3 nucleotide sequence: TGCGCCAGCAGCCAAGGAAGCCAGATCGCAGGAAACACCATATATTTT. Translated: CASSQGSQIAGNTIYF.

V gene TRBV10-3 combines with J gene TRBJ2-3, with 8 bases aligning to TRBD2. Looked up from germline, CDR1 is ENHRY and CDR2 is SYGVKD. CDR3 size: 14 residues. Unmatched junction bases numbered 2, after V lost 3 bases and J lost 3 bases. The CDR3 bases are TGTGCCATCAGTGATCAGCGGGAGACAGATACGCAGTATTTT. Protein: CAISDQRETDTQYF.

Worth noting for this clonotype: A read error is likely, as this CDR3 ends without the conserved phenylalanine or tryptophan. The chain links TRBV2 to TRBJ1-5, with D uncertain. CDR1 and CDR2 from the germline V gene are SNHLY and FYNNEI. This CDR3 has 13 amino acids. V shed 1 base and J shed 5 bases, with 6 bases lying between them. As DNA, the CDR3 is TGTGCCAGCAGTGAAGAGGGATATCAGCCCCAGCATTCT. Translating it yields CASSEEGYQPQHS.

This rearrangement joins TRBV29-1 to TRBJ1-1; D unclear. Germline CDR1 SQVTM, CDR2 ANQGSEA. V lost 2 bases and J 2 bases, leaving 3 bases between the germline ends. This CDR3 contains 11 residues. For the CDR3, the DNA is TGCAGCGTTGAACCAAACACTGAAGCTTTCTTT. This encodes CSVEPNTEAFF.

The chain employs TRBV12-3 or TRBV12-4 and TRBJ2-3; perhaps TRBD1 as D (5 bases). This CDR3 contains 13 residues. Trimming took off 6 bases at V and 8 bases at J, with 15 bases between the two ends. The CDR3 spells CASSHATVGTQYF. CDR3 nucleotides: TGTGCCAGCAGCCATGCGACAGTGGGTACGCAGTATTTT.

This clonotype was picked up one time. The chain combines TRBV11-2 with TRBJ2-3, with D maybe TRBD1 (6 bases). Looked up from germline, CDR1 is SGHAT and CDR2 is FQNNGV. V dropped 3 bases and J dropped 5 bases, with 15 bases sitting between them. The CDR3 covers 15 residues. This CDR3 is CASSLGAGPGDTQYF. CDR3 DNA: TGTGCCAGCAGCTTGGGGGCAGGGCCCGGAGATACGCAGTATTTT.